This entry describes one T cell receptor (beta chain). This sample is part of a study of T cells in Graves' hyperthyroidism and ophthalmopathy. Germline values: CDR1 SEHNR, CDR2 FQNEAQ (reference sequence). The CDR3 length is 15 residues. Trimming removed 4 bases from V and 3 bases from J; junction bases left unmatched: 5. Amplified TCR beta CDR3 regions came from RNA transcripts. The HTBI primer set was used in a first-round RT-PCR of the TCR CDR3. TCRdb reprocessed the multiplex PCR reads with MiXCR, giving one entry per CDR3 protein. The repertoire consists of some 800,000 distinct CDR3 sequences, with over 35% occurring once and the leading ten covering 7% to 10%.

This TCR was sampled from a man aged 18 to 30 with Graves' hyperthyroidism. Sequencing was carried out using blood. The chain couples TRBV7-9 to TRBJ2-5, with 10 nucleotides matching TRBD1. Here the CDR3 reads CASSSGGTGEETQYF. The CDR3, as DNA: TGTGCCAGCAGCTCCGGGGGGACAGGGGAAGAGACCCAGTACTTC.